The 29 T cell receptor beta chains below were found in one sample sequenced in a study of cytomegalovirus exposure and HLA in healthy donors. The data were produced by immunoSEQ multiplex PCR, yet TCRdb's version contains in-frame clones alone and is incomplete. The table includes roughly 100,000 clones, 88% detected once. Material for sequencing was PBMCs. The source of these receptors is a woman under 30 in good health and CMV-seropositive.

The chain is built from TRBV6-5 and TRBJ2-7; D perhaps matches TRBD1 (6 bases). Germline CDR1 is MNHEY and CDR2 is SVGAGI. V lost 0 bases to trimming and J lost 0 bases, with 6 bases between them. The CDR3 sequence is 14 residues long. The CDR3 coding sequence is TGTGCCAGCAGTTACTCACAGGGCTCCTACGAGCAGTACGTC. This encodes CASSYSQGSYEQYV.

This sequence joins TRBV18 and TRBJ2-7; tentatively, D is TRBD1 (6 bases). The germline CDR1 and CDR2 sequences are KGHSH and LQKENI. Between the trimmed V and J ends, which lost 4 bases and 2 bases, there was a span of 15 bases. The CDR3 consists of 15 residues. CDR3 coding DNA: TGTGCCAGCTCACAAACAGGGTTAGGGACCTACGAGCAGTACTTC. It codes for CASSQTGLGTYEQYF.

This chain connects TRBV5-6 to TRBJ1-4, with no clear D. Germline V lookup: CDR1 SGHDT, CDR2 YYEEEE. CDR3 size: 15 residues. With 4 bases removed from V and 3 bases from J, the gap between germline ends came to 13 bases. Here the CDR3 reads CASSISAGANEKLFF. The CDR3 bases are TGTGCCAGCAGCATTTCAGCCGGGGCTAATGAAAAACTGTTTTTT.

This sequence joins TRBV7-7 and TRBJ2-2, with D possibly being TRBD2 (6 bases). Germline assignment: CDR1 SSHAT and CDR2 FNYEAQ (reference sequence). The V gene lost 3 bases and the J gene lost 7 bases, with 9 bases spanning the gap. The CDR3 contains 13 residues. The CDR3 DNA sequence: TGTGCCAGCAGCTTCGGCGGGAACGGGGAGCTGTTTTTT. It specifies CASSFGGNGELFF.

The V gene is TRBV4-3, the J gene TRBJ1-1; a weak D match, TRBD1 (6 bases). V shed 2 bases and J shed 2 bases, with 12 bases lying between them. CDR1 LGHNA and CDR2 YSLEER come from the germline V gene. The CDR3 loop spans 15 amino acids. CDR3 in amino acids: CASSQSRTANTEAFF. The CDR3 DNA follows: TGCGCCAGCAGCCAATCACGGACAGCAAACACTGAAGCTTTCTTT.

The V gene is TRBV7-9, the J gene TRBJ2-5; TRBD1 matches 8 bases. Germline loops: CDR1 SEHNR, CDR2 FQNEAQ (reference sequence). The CDR3 covers 13 residues. With V trimmed by 5 bases and J by 4 bases, 3 bases remained unmatched. The CDR3 sequence is CASSPTGVETQYF. In DNA, the CDR3 is TGTGCCAGCAGCCCGACAGGGGTAGAGACCCAGTACTTC.

This rearrangement joins TRBV28 to TRBJ2-7; tentatively, D is TRBD1 (6 bases). CDR3 length: 16 residues. Germline V gene data show CDR1 as MDHEN and CDR2 as SYDVKM. The germline V and J ends were trimmed by 7 bases and 4 bases, with 23 bases remaining between them. The CDR3 protein is CASTLNREFLAYEQYF. CDR3 coding DNA: TGTGCCAGCACCCTAAACAGGGAGTTTCTCGCTTACGAGCAGTACTTC. Filled out from reference TRBV28 and TRBJ2-7, the complete variable domain reads DVKVTQSSRYLVKRTGEKVFLECVQDMDHENMFWYRQDPGLGLRLIYFSYDVKMKEKGDIPEGYSVSREKKERFSLILESASTNQTSMYLCASTLNREFLAYEQYFGPGTRLTVT.

This clone was seen just once. The chain is built from TRBV9 and TRBJ1-1, with 7 bases that match TRBD1. This CDR3 has 13 residues. The J segment lost 4 bases and the V segment lost 4 bases, leaving 4 bases of the junction unmatched. Germline CDR1 SGDLS, CDR2 YYNGEE. CDR3: CASSTRQGTEAFF. CDR3 DNA sequence: TGTGCCAGCAGCACGAGACAGGGCACTGAAGCTTTCTTT.

This chain links TRBV7-9 with TRBJ2-7, with D unclear. V shed 1 base and J shed 1 base, with 8 bases lying between them. Germline V gene lookup returns CDR1 SEHNR and CDR2 FQNEAQ (reference sequence). The CDR3 contains 14 residues. This chain's CDR3 is CASSLGTVSYEQYF. CDR3 coding DNA: TGTGCCAGCAGCTTAGGTACGGTGTCCTACGAGCAGTACTTC.

The V call is TRBV7-9, the J call TRBJ2-1, with a possible D match to TRBD2 (7 bases). V lost 4 bases to trimming and J lost 3 bases, with 16 bases between them. CDR1 is SEHNR and CDR2 is FQNEAQ in the germline V gene (reference sequence). The CDR3 is made up of 16 amino acids. CDR3 nucleotide sequence: TGTGCCAGCAGCTCCCCCGGGGGGCCATTCTACAATGAGCAGTTCTTC. Protein sequence: CASSSPGGPFYNEQFF.

The chain couples TRBV18 to TRBJ1-6; TRBD1 is a possible D gene (6 bases). This CDR3 has 14 amino acids. Trimming took off 4 bases at V and 10 bases at J, with 14 bases between the two ends. Germline lookup yields CDR1 KGHSH and CDR2 LQKENI. CDR3 sequence (DNA): TGTGCCAGCTCACTCCAGGGGATCAGGTCACCCCTCCACTTT. It translates to CASSLQGIRSPLHF.

This sequence joins TRBV6-6 and TRBJ2-7; 8 bases fit TRBD1. V lost 6 bases and J lost 3; bases outside the gene matches: 7. The CDR3 is 14 residues long. From germline, CDR1 is MNHNY and CDR2 SVGAGI (reference sequence). CDR3 DNA: TGTGCCAGCAGCCCCCCGGGACAGGTCTACGAGCAGTACTTC. It is translated as CASSPPGQVYEQYF.

The chain is built from TRBV6-1 and TRBJ1-5, with TRBD1 identical over 9 bases. The CDR3 sequence is 16 residues long. Per the germline V gene, CDR1 is MNHNS and CDR2 is SASEGT. The V and J ends lost 3 bases and 6 bases, in that order; junction bases with no gene match: 9. The CDR3 region is CASSDRDRGKSQPQHF. In nucleotides, the CDR3 is TGTGCCAGCAGTGACCGAGACAGGGGGAAAAGTCAGCCCCAGCATTTT.

The chain uses TRBV28 and TRBJ1-4, with 11 nucleotides matching TRBD1. V trimming: 1 base; J trimming: 7 bases; junction bases outside the gene matches: 8. Germline V gene lookup returns CDR1 MDHEN and CDR2 SYDVKM. There are 17 residues in the CDR3. The CDR3 DNA sequence: TGTGCCAGCAGTTTATCCGGGACAGGGGGAGTTGGTGAAAAACTGTTTTTT. This codes for CASSLSGTGGVGEKLFF.

This chain links TRBV9 with TRBJ2-1; possible D gene TRBD1, 6 bases. CDR3 length: 11 amino acids. Trimming cost V 4 bases and J 10 bases, with 9 bases left between them. Germline lookup yields CDR1 SGDLS and CDR2 YYNGEE. The CDR3 reads CASSTGTEQFF. In nucleotides, the CDR3 is TGTGCCAGCAGCACCGGGACAGAGCAGTTCTTC.

V gene TRBV6-1 combines with J gene TRBJ2-7; TRBD1 might be the D (6 bases). V lost 8 bases, J lost 5 bases, and 16 bases lay in between. The CDR3 contains 13 residues. Germline lookup yields CDR1 MNHNS and CDR2 SASEGT. The CDR3 here is CASRQATLNEQYF. DNA of the CDR3: TGTGCCAGCCGACAGGCCACCCTCAACGAGCAGTACTTC.

The J gene is TRBJ2-5, the V gene TRBV7-2, with TRBD2 matching over 9 bases. The CDR3 is made up of 15 amino acids. The V gene's germline CDR1 is SGHTA and CDR2 FQGNSA. The V and J ends lost 5 bases and 4 bases, in that order; junction bases with no gene match: 8. As DNA, the CDR3 is TGTGCCAGCAGCGCCATTTATAGCGGGGGAGAGACCCAGTACTTC. It codes for CASSAIYSGGETQYF.

The gene calls are TRBV2 and TRBJ2-2, with a possible D match to TRBD1 (6 bases). Germline V lookup: CDR1 SNHLY, CDR2 FYNNEI. Trimming shortened V by 1 base and J by 3 bases, and 9 bases separated the two germline ends. This CDR3 has 15 amino acids. CDR3 sequence (DNA): TGTGCCAGCAGTGAAGACAGGGTTGACACCGGGGAGCTGTTTTTT. Its protein product is CASSEDRVDTGELFF.

The gene calls are TRBV10-3 and TRBJ2-7; 7 nucleotides agree with TRBD2. The CDR3 is made up of 17 amino acids. The ends lost 0 bases at V and 2 bases at J; junction bases unmatched: 10. Germline lookup yields CDR1 ENHRY and CDR2 SYGVKD. The CDR3 DNA reads as TGTGCCATCAGTGAGTCGACGGGGAGGGGAGGTGCCTACGAGCAGTACTTC. It codes for CAISESTGRGGAYEQYF.

For the CDR3, the DNA is TGTGCCAGCAGCGACTGGAATGATGACTATGGCTACACCTTC. This translates into CASSDWNDDYGYTF. J is TRBJ1-2 and V is TRBV2; D is undetermined. There are 14 residues in the CDR3. The V end lost 6 bases, the J end lost 3 bases, and 14 bases lay between the germline ends. The germline V gene encodes CDR1 SNHLY and CDR2 FYNNEI.

V usage is TRBV6-4 and J usage is TRBJ2-7, with D maybe TRBD1 (6 bases). Germline V lookup: CDR1 MRHNA, CDR2 SNTAGT. Trimming removed 6 bases at V and 6 bases at J, with 6 bases between. The CDR3 is 10 residues long. CDR3 in amino acids: CASRQGEQYV. CDR3 bases: TGTGCCAGCAGACAGGGCGAGCAGTACGTC.

The rearrangement uses TRBV19 and TRBJ2-2; a weak D match, TRBD1 (5 bases). Germline CDR1 reads LNHDA; CDR2 reads SQIVND (reference sequence). There are 15 residues in the CDR3. V was cut by 6 bases and J by 4 bases, with 15 bases left in between. The chain's CDR3 is CASSPTDRVTGELFF. For the CDR3, the DNA is TGTGCCAGTAGCCCGACCGACAGAGTCACCGGGGAGCTGTTTTTT. Based on the CDR3 plus reference TRBV19 and TRBJ2-2, the full variable domain is DGGITQSPKYLFRKEGQNVTLSCEQNLNHDAMYWYRQDPGQGLRLIYYSQIVNDFQKGDIAEGYSVSREKKESFPLTVTSAQKNPTAFYLCASSPTDRVTGELFFGEGSRLTVL.

This chain links TRBV10-2 with TRBJ2-3; TRBD2 matches 9 bases. There are 15 residues in the CDR3. With 2 bases clipped from V and 4 bases from J, the junction kept 4 bases outside the gene matches. Germline V gives CDR1 WSHSY, CDR2 SAAADI. The chain's CDR3 is CASSEPSGGPDTQYF. The CDR3 DNA is TGCGCCAGCAGTGAGCCCAGCGGGGGGCCAGATACGCAGTATTTT.

V is TRBV29-1 and J is TRBJ2-5; 9 positions match TRBD1. The V gene end was trimmed by 4 bases and the J gene end by 3 bases; junction bases not matched to a gene: 6. The CDR3 length is 14 residues. CDR1 is SQVTM, CDR2 ANQGSEA, per germline. CDR3 DNA: TGCAGCGTTGCGTTGGGGACAGGGAAAGAGACCCAGTACTTC. This sequence encodes CSVALGTGKETQYF. The complete variable domain, with remaining parts taken from reference TRBV29-1 and TRBJ2-5, reads SAVISQKPSRDICQRGTSLTIQCQVDSQVTMMFWYRQQPGQSLTLIATANQGSEATYESGFVIDKFPISRPNLTFSTLTVSNMSPEDSSIYLCSVALGTGKETQYFGPGTRLLVL.

The V call is TRBV6-1, the J call TRBJ2-5; D gene unclear. Germline assignment: CDR1 MNHNS and CDR2 SASEGT. CDR3 length: 12 amino acids. V was shortened by 2 bases and J by 4 bases, with 5 bases between the two germline ends. Here the CDR3 reads CASSELGETQYF. CDR3 nucleotides: TGTGCCAGCAGTGAACTAGGAGAGACCCAGTACTTC.

The J gene is TRBJ1-2, the V gene TRBV4-1, with TRBD1 as a possible D gene (5 bases). Germline V gene data show CDR1 as MGHRA and CDR2 as YSYEKL. The V and J ends lost 0 bases and 5 bases respectively, with 16 bases between them. The CDR3 is 16 residues long. CDR3 nucleotides: TGCGCCAGCAGCCAAGATGAACAGGACGTTGTATATGGCTACACCTTC. It specifies CASSQDEQDVVYGYTF.

The V and J genes are TRBV27 and TRBJ1-5, with a weak D call TRBD1 (5 bases). The CDR3 runs to 15 residues. The ends were cut back, 3 bases at V and 0 bases at J, with 9 bases in the middle. CDR1 is MNHEY and CDR2 is SMNVEV in the germline V gene (reference sequence). The CDR3 reads CASSFRGYSNQPQHF. The CDR3 DNA follows: TGTGCCAGCAGTTTTAGGGGATATAGCAATCAGCCCCAGCATTTT.

The gene calls are TRBV4-1 and TRBJ2-3; D possibly corresponds to TRBD2 (6 bases). V lost 4 bases to trimming and J lost 4 bases, with 21 bases between them. The germline V gene has CDR1 MGHRA and CDR2 YSYEKL. The CDR3 is 17 amino acids. The CDR3 sequence is CASSPEGGGDGADTQYF. The CDR3 DNA reads TGCGCCAGCAGCCCCGAAGGCGGAGGGGATGGCGCAGATACGCAGTATTTT.

The J gene is TRBJ2-1, the V gene TRBV9; possible D gene TRBD2, 6 bases. This CDR3 has 17 amino acids. V was pared by 0 bases and J by 2 bases, with 15 bases between. Germline lookup yields CDR1 SGDLS and CDR2 YYNGEE. The CDR3 nucleotides read TGTGCCAGCAGCGTAGCCAGCCTGACTAGTGCCTACAATGAGCAGTTCTTC. It codes for CASSVASLTSAYNEQFF.